The TCR beta chain under discussion was sequenced for a study of early T cells in non-severe SARS-CoV-2 infection. V gave up 7 bases and J gave up 0 bases; unmatched junction bases: 6. Germline values: CDR1 DFQATT, CDR2 SNEGSKA (reference sequence). CDR3 length equals 15 residues. Individual cDNA molecules were tagged with unique molecular identifiers, the study reported. TCRdb redid the calling of the 5' RACE reads with MiXCR, one entry per CDR3 protein. The data show 75,000 or so distinct CDR3 sequences, 9.5% to 12% seen once. The clonotype originates from an adult who was a healthcare worker with PCR-confirmed SARS-CoV-2 infection or an uninfected control (not recorded which). The chain joins TRBV20-1 to TRBJ1-6, with 7 bases that match TRBD1. The sample was whole blood, taken at baseline. The CDR3 DNA reads as TGCAGTGTTACAGGGGAAAGCTCCTATAATTCACCCCTCCACTTT. Encoded protein: CSVTGESSYNSPLHF.